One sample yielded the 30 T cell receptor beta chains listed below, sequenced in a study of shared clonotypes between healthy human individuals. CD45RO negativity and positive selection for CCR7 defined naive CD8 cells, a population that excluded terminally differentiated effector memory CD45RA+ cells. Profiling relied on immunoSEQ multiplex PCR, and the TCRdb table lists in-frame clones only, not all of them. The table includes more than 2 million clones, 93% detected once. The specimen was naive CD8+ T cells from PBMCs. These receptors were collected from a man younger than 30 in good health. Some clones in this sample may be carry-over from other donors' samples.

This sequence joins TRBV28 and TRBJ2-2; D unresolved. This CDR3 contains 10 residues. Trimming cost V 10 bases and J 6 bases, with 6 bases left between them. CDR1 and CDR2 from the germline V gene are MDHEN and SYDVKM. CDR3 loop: CATSAGELFF. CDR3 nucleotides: TGTGCCACTTCGGCCGGGGAGCTGTTTTTT.

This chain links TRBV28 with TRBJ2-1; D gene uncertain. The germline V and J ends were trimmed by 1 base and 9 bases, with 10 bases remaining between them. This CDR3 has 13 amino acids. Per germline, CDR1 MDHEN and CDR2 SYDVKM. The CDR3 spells CASSLSERSEQFF. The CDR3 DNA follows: TGTGCCAGCAGTTTATCCGAGCGAAGTGAGCAGTTCTTC.

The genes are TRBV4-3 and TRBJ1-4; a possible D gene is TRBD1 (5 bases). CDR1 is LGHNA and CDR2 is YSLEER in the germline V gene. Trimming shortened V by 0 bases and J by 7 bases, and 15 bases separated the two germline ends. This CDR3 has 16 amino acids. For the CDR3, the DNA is TGCGCCAGCAGCCAAGATTCGAAACAGAGGGGTGAAAAACTGTTTTTT. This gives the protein CASSQDSKQRGEKLFF.

CDR3 nucleotides: TGTGCCAGCAGTGGGGTTCAGCGCGCCAAAAACATTCAGTACTTC. This codes for CASSGVQRAKNIQYF. The chain employs TRBV28 and TRBJ2-4; no firm D call. The CDR3 length is 15 residues. V was trimmed by 5 bases and J by 1 base, leaving 12 bases between them. Germline V gene sequence: CDR1 MDHEN, CDR2 SYDVKM.

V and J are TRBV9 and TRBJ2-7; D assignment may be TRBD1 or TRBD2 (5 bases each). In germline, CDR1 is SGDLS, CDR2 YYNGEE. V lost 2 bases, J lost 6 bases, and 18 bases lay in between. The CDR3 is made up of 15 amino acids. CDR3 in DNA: TGTGCCAGCAGCGTGGACACAGTTGGGGGTGGCGAGCAGTACTTC. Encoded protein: CASSVDTVGGGEQYF. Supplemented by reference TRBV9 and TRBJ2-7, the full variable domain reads DSGVTQTPKHLITATGQRVTLRCSPRSGDLSVYWYQQSLDQGLQFLIQYYNGEERAKGNILERFSAQQFPDLHSELNLSSLELGDSALYFCASSVDTVGGGEQYFGPGTRLTVT.

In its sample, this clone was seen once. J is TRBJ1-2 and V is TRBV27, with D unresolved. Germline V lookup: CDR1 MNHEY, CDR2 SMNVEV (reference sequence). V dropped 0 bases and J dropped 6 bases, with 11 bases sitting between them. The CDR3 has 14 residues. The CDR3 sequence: CASSLSTGSDGYTF. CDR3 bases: TGTGCCAGCAGTTTATCAACCGGTAGCGATGGCTACACCTTC.

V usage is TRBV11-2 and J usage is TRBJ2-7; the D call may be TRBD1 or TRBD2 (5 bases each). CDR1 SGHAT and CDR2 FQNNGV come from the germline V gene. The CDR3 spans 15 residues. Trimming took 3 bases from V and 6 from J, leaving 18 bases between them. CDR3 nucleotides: TGTGCCAGCAGCTTTGATGGGGGAGCGTACGGCGAGCAGTACTTC. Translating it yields CASSFDGGAYGEQYF.

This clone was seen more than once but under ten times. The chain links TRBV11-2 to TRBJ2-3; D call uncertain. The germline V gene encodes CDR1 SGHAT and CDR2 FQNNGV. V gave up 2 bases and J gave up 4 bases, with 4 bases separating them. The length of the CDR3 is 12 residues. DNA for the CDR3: TGTGCCAGCAGCTTATCGGCAGATACGCAGTATTTT. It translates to CASSLSADTQYF. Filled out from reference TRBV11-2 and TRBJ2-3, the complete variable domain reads EAGVAQSPRYKIIEKRQSVAFWCNPISGHATLYWYQQILGQGPKLLIQFQNNGVVDDSQLPKDRFSAERLKGVDSTLKIQPAKLEDSAVYLCASSLSADTQYFGPGTRLTVL.

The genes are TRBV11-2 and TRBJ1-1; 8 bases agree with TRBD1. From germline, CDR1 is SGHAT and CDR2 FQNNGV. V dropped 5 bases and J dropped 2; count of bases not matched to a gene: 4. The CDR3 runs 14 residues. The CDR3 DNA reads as TGTGCCAGCAGCCTCGGGACAGGTAACACTGAAGCTTTCTTT. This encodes CASSLGTGNTEAFF.

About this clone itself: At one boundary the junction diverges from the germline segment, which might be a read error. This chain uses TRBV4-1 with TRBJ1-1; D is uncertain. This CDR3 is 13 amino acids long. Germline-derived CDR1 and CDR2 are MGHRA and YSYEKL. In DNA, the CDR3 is TGCGCCAGCACCCAACGGGCTGGCACTGAAGCTTTCTTT. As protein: CASTQRAGTEAFF.

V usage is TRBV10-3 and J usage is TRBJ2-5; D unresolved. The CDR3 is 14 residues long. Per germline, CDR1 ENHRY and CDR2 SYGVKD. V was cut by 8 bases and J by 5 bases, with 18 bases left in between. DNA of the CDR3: TGTGCCATCGCTGGGGAAACACATACGGAGACCCAGTACTTC. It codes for CAIAGETHTETQYF.

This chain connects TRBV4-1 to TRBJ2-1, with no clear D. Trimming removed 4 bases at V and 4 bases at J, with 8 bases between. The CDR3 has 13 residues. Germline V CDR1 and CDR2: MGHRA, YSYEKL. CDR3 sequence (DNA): TGCGCCAGCAGCCTACCTAGATACAATGAGCAGTTCTTC. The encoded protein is CASSLPRYNEQFF.

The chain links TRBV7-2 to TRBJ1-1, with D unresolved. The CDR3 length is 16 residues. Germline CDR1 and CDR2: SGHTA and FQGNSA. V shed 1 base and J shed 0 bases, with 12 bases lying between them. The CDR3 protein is CASSLVVWAVNTEAFF. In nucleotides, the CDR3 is TGTGCCAGCAGCTTAGTAGTATGGGCTGTGAACACTGAAGCTTTCTTT.

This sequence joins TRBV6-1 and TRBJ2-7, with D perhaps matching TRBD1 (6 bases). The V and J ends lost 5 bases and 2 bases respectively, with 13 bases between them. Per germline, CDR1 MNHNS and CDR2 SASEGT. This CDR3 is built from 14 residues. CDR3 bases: TGTGCCAGCAGTCACCAACAGGGTGCCTACGAGCAGTACTTC. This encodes CASSHQQGAYEQYF.

The CDR3 region has the DNA TGTGCCAGCAGCACCCAACTAGCGGGTAGCACAGATACGCAGTATTTT. It codes for CASSTQLAGSTDTQYF. The chain joins TRBV28 to TRBJ2-3; 9 positions agree with TRBD2. The CDR3 runs 16 residues. Per germline, CDR1 MDHEN and CDR2 SYDVKM. V was clipped by 6 bases and J by 0 bases; unmatched bases: 7.

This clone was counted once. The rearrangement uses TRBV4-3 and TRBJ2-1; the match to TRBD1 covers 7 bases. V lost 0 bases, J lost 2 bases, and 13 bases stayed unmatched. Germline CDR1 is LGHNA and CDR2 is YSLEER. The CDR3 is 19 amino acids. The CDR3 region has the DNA TGCGCCAGCAGCCAAGATCCGGTCCAGAGGGGGCTCGCCTACAATGAGCAGTTCTTC. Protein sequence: CASSQDPVQRGLAYNEQFF.

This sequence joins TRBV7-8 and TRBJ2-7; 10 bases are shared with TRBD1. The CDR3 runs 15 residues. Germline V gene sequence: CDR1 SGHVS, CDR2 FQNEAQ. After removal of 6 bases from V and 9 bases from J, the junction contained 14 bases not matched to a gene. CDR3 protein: CASSKDRGPLRGQYF. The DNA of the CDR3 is TGTGCCAGCAGTAAAGACAGGGGGCCGCTGAGGGGGCAGTACTTC.

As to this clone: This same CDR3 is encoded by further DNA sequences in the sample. The CDR3 nucleotides are TGTGCCAGCAGCTTACAGCGCTCGGCAGATACGCAGTATTTT. It encodes CASSLQRSADTQYF. The V and J genes are TRBV7-9 and TRBJ2-3; the D is unclear. The V gene lost 2 bases and the J gene lost 4 bases, with 10 bases spanning the gap. From germline, CDR1 is SEHNR and CDR2 FQNEAQ (reference sequence). CDR3 length: 14 residues.

CDR3 sequence: CASSLLGTQAGYTF. The CDR3 nucleotides read TGTGCCAGCAGTTTATTGGGGACCCAGGCTGGCTACACCTTC. V and J are TRBV27 and TRBJ1-2, with D tentatively TRBD1 (5 bases). V lost 1 base and J lost 7, with 13 bases in between. Germline V gene sequence: CDR1 MNHEY, CDR2 SMNVEV (reference sequence). This CDR3 region has 14 residues.

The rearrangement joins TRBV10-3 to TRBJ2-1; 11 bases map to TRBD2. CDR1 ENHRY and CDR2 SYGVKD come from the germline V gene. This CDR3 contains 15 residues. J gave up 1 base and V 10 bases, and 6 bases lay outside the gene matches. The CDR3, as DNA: TGTGCCACCCTCGGGACTAGCGGATCCTACAATGAGCAGTTCTTC. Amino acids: CATLGTSGSYNEQFF.

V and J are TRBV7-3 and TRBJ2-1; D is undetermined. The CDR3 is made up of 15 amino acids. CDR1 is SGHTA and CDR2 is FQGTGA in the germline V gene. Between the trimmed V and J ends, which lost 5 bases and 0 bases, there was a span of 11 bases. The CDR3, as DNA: TGTGCCAGCAGCCCCAAGCCTAGCTCCTACAATGAGCAGTTCTTC. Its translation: CASSPKPSSYNEQFF.

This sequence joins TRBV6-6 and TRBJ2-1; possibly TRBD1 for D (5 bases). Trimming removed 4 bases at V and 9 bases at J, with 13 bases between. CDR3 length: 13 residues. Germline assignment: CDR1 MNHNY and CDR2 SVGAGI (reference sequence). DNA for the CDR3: TGTGCCAGCAGTTGGGGCCTTGGGGTTGAGCAGTTCTTC. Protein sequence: CASSWGLGVEQFF.

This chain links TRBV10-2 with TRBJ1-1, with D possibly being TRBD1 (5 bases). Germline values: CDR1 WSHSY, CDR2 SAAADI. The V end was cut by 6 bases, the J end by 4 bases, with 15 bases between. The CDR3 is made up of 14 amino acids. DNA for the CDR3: TGCGCCAGCAGACTCAGGGAGGCTCTCACTGAAGCTTTCTTT. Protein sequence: CASRLREALTEAFF.

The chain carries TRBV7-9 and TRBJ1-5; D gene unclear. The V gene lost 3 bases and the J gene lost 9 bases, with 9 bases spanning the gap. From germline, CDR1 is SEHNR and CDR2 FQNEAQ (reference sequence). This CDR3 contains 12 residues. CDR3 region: CASSFGTWPQHF. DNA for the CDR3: TGTGCCAGCAGCTTTGGCACGTGGCCCCAGCATTTT.

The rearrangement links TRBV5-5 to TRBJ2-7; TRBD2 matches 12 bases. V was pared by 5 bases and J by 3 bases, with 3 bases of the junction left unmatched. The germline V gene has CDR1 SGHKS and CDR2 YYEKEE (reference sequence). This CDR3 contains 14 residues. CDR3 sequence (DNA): TGTGCCAGCAGTCCGACTAGCGGGAGCTACGAGCAGTACTTC. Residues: CASSPTSGSYEQYF.

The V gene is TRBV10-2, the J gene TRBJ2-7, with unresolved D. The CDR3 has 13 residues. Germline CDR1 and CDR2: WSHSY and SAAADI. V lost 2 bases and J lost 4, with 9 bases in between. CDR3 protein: CASSEMGVYEQYF. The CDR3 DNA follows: TGCGCCAGCAGTGAGATGGGTGTTTACGAGCAGTACTTC.

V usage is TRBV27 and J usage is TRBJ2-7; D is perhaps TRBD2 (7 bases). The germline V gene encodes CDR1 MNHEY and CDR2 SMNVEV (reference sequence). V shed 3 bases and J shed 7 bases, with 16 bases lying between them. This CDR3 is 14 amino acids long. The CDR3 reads CASSFIGGRQEQYF. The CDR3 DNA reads TGTGCCAGCAGTTTTATCGGGGGGCGGCAGGAGCAGTACTTC.

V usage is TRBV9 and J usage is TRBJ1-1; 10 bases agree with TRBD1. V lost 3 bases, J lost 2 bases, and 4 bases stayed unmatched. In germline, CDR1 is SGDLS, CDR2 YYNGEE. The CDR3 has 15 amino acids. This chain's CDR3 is CASSEGQGFNTEAFF. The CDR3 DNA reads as TGTGCCAGCAGCGAGGGACAGGGGTTTAACACTGAAGCTTTCTTT. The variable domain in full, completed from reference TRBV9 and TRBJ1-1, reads DSGVTQTPKHLITATGQRVTLRCSPRSGDLSVYWYQQSLDQGLQFLIQYYNGEERAKGNILERFSAQQFPDLHSELNLSSLELGDSALYFCASSEGQGFNTEAFFGQGTRLTVV.

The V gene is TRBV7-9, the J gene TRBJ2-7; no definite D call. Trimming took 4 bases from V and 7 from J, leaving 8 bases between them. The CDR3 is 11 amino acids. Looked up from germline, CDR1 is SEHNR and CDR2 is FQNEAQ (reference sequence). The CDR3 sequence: CASSSNGEQYF. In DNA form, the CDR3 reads TGTGCCAGCAGCTCCAATGGGGAGCAGTACTTC.

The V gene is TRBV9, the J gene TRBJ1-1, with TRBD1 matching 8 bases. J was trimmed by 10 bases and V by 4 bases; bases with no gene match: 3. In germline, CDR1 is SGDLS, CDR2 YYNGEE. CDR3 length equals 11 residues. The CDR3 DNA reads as TGTGCCAGCAGCAACGGACAGGGAGCTTTCTTT. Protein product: CASSNGQGAFF.